The rows below give T cell receptor beta chains drawn from one sample of a study of neoadjuvant nivolumab and ipilimumab in lung cancer. Data came from immunoSEQ multiplex PCR; TCRdb stores just in-frame clones and leaves some out. The repertoire consists of roughly 34,000 clones, with roughly 90% occurring once and the leading ten covering approximately 2%. This specimen consisted of peripheral blood, obtained after neoadjuvant nivolumab, alone or with ipilimumab, at or shortly before surgery. The receptors derive from an adult with non-small cell lung cancer. The CDR3 runs from the conserved cysteine through the conserved F or W. A D gene is named only where the DNA matches it firmly. Rows give clone size only sometimes, using once, few, many, or a class for an expanded clone.

cdr3_aa,cdr3_nt,d_call,clone_size,j_call,v_call
CATSSTGDGPLTFF,TGTGCCACCAGCAGTACAGGGGACGGACCCCTTACGTTCTTC,TRBD1,NA,TRBJ2-1,TRBV15
CASSLYVMDTQYF,TGCGCCAGCAGCTTGTACGTTATGGATACGCAGTATTTT,NA,medium-sized,TRBJ2-3,TRBV5-1
CASSLVSLAGVDEQFF,TGTGCCAGCAGCTTAGTATCACTAGCGGGAGTAGATGAGCAGTTCTTC,TRBD2,NA,TRBJ2-1,TRBV11-1
CASTLVYTEAFF,TGTGCCAGCACTCTCGTTTACACTGAAGCTTTCTTT,NA,NA,TRBJ1-1,TRBV6-1
CASSPPGETMKQFF,TGTGCCAGCTCACCACCGGGGGAGACAATGAAGCAGTTCTTC,NA,NA,TRBJ2-1,TRBV18
CASSQEEGWSTEAFF,TGCGCCAGCAGCCAAGAAGAGGGCTGGAGCACTGAAGCTTTCTTT,NA,NA,TRBJ1-1,TRBV4-1
CASVSQGKEDGYTF,TGTGCCAGCGTATCCCAGGGTAAAGAGGATGGCTACACCTTC,NA,NA,TRBJ1-2,TRBV7-3
CASSIGQTSQPQHF,TGTGCCAGCAGCATAGGGCAAACAAGTCAGCCCCAGCATTTT,NA,NA,TRBJ1-5,TRBV7-2
CASSPGNRDRDHEQYF,TGCGCCAGCAGCCCCGGAAACCGGGACAGGGACCACGAGCAGTACTTC,TRBD1,NA,TRBJ2-7,TRBV4-1
CASSFKTGTANTSYEQYF,TGTGCCAGCAGCTTCAAGACAGGGACAGCCAATACCTCCTACGAGCAGTACTTC,TRBD1,NA,TRBJ2-7,TRBV11-2
CASSYRGSTEQYF,TGCGCCAGCAGTTACAGGGGAAGTACCGAGCAGTACTTC,TRBD1,NA,TRBJ2-7,TRBV5-1
CASSPRGSTEAFF,TGTGCCAGCTCACCAAGGGGAAGTACTGAAGCTTTCTTT,NA,NA,TRBJ1-1,TRBV18
CASSERAERNQPQHF,TGCGCCAGCAGTGAGCGGGCCGAGCGCAATCAGCCCCAGCATTTT,NA,NA,TRBJ1-5,TRBV10-2
CASSFTPGTEEEETQYF,TGTGCCAGCAGCTTCACCCCCGGGACCGAAGAGGAAGAGACCCAGTACTTC,NA,NA,TRBJ2-5,TRBV7-9
CASSLDGSNTGELFF,TGTGCCAGCAGCCTCGACGGATCGAACACCGGGGAGCTGTTTTTT,NA,NA,TRBJ2-2,TRBV11-2
CASSLESQDRVYYGYTF,TGTGCCAGCAGCTTAGAGTCGCAGGACAGGGTTTATTATGGCTACACCTTC,TRBD1,NA,TRBJ1-2,TRBV7-9
CASSSHGLKTGNEQFF,TGCGCCAGCAGCTCCCACGGTTTGAAGACGGGGAATGAGCAGTTCTTC,NA,NA,TRBJ2-1,TRBV5-1
CATSGQGQGGQPQHF,TGTGCCACCAGCGGACAAGGACAGGGCGGTCAGCCCCAGCATTTT,TRBD1,NA,TRBJ1-5,TRBV15
CSAWVNEQFF,TGCAGTGCATGGGTCAATGAGCAGTTCTTC,NA,NA,TRBJ2-1,TRBV20-1
CASSTLAGFTDTQYF,TGTGCCAGCAGCACCCTAGCGGGGTTCACAGATACGCAGTATTTT,TRBD2,NA,TRBJ2-3,TRBV9
CASSEPVWVEGASYEQYF,TGTGCCAGCAGTGAACCTGTGTGGGTGGAGGGGGCATCCTACGAGCAGTACTTC,NA,once,TRBJ2-7,TRBV6-1
CASSAQFYSNQPQHF,TGTGCCAGCAGTGCCCAGTTTTATAGCAATCAGCCCCAGCATTTT,NA,NA,TRBJ1-5,TRBV6-1